The 20 T cell receptor beta chains in this list originate from one sample, sequenced in a study of T-cell reconstitution after alpha-beta-depleted transplantation in children. Using unique molecular identifiers, the investigators prepared the TCRbeta library. One entry per CDR3 protein, called by TCRdb with MiXCR from the PCR reads. The sample carries roughly 170,000 distinct CDR3 sequences, around 7% recorded once. Sequencing was performed on PBMCs from the stem cell graft donor, taken from the stem cell graft. All receptors come from a human donor who donated a stem cell graft to a child with Wiskott-Aldrich syndrome.

This clonotype was detected ten times or more. V gene TRBV25-1 combines with J gene TRBJ1-4; D uncertain. CDR3 length: 13 amino acids. Trimming took off 6 bases at V and 7 bases at J, with 12 bases between the two ends. The germline V gene encodes CDR1 MGHDK and CDR2 SYGVNS. The CDR3 spells CASRDDVSEKLFF. For the CDR3, the DNA is TGTGCCAGCAGGGACGACGTGTCTGAAAAACTGTTTTTT. The whole variable domain, filled in from reference TRBV25-1 and TRBJ1-4, reads EADIYQTPRYLVIGTGKKITLECSQTMGHDKMYWYQQDPGMELHLIHYSYGVNSTEKGDLSSESTVSRIRTEHFPLTLESARPSHTSQYLCASRDDVSEKLFFGSGTQLSVL.

The chain combines TRBV24-1 with TRBJ2-5; TRBD2 aligns across 13 bases. The V gene's germline CDR1 is KGHDR and CDR2 SFDVKD. The CDR3 loop spans 19 amino acids. After removal of 5 bases from V and 2 bases from J, the junction contained 13 bases not matched to a gene. CDR3 nucleotides: TGTGCCACCAGTGGCGCAGGGGACCAACTAGCGGGAGGGCAAGAGACCCAGTACTTC. Its translation: CATSGAGDQLAGGQETQYF.

This clonotype was counted at least ten times. This chain joins TRBV24-1 and TRBJ2-1; TRBD2 matches 10 bases. The length of the CDR3 is 17 residues. With 4 bases clipped from V and 6 bases from J, the junction kept 11 bases outside the gene matches. CDR1 KGHDR and CDR2 SFDVKD come from the germline V gene. CDR3 sequence: CATSDPRLSGRANEQFF. CDR3 DNA sequence: TGTGCCACCAGTGACCCCAGGTTGAGCGGGAGGGCCAATGAGCAGTTCTTC.

This clonotype showed up many times. This chain connects TRBV12-3 or TRBV12-4 to TRBJ2-4; D is unresolved. The germline V and J ends were trimmed by 3 bases and 0 bases, with 9 bases remaining between them. The CDR3 is 15 residues long. CDR3 in DNA: TGTGCCAGCAGTTTCGGGCGACTAGCCAAAAACATTCAGTACTTC. It translates to CASSFGRLAKNIQYF.

This clonotype showed up many times. V gene TRBV12-3 or TRBV12-4 combines with J gene TRBJ1-1; TRBD1 matches at 7 bases. With 5 bases clipped from V and 0 bases from J, the junction kept 3 bases outside the gene matches. CDR3 length: 14 residues. CDR3 sequence reads: CASSIGQVNTEAFF. CDR3 bases: TGTGCCAGCAGTATAGGACAGGTGAACACTGAAGCTTTCTTT.

The chain carries TRBV20-1 and TRBJ1-1; no definite D call. This CDR3 has 15 amino acids. The V gene's germline CDR1 is DFQATT and CDR2 SNEGSKA (reference sequence). Trimming took 0 bases from V and 0 from J, leaving 11 bases between them. CDR3 amino acids: CSARDIGRMNTEAFF. The CDR3 DNA reads as TGCAGTGCTAGAGATATCGGCCGCATGAACACTGAAGCTTTCTTT.

In this sample, this clonotype turned up many times. V is TRBV20-1 and J is TRBJ2-7; TRBD2 matches at 10 bases. Germline CDR1 is DFQATT and CDR2 is SNEGSKA (reference sequence). There are 16 residues in the CDR3. V shed 3 bases, J shed 2 bases, and the junction held 10 bases outside the gene matches. The CDR3 reads CSASAVAGGPTYEQYF. The CDR3 DNA reads as TGCAGTGCTAGTGCGGTAGCGGGAGGTCCTACCTACGAGCAGTACTTC.

This clonotype has a count of ten or more. The gene calls are TRBV20-1 and TRBJ2-2; no firm D call. The V end lost 6 bases, the J end lost 3 bases, and 8 bases lay between the germline ends. There are 12 residues in the CDR3. Germline V gives CDR1 DFQATT, CDR2 SNEGSKA (reference sequence). In DNA form, the CDR3 reads TGCAGTGCACCGTCTGACACCGGGGAGCTGTTTTTT. Protein product: CSAPSDTGELFF.

The CDR3 DNA reads TGCAGTGCTAGAGATCTCGGGGTTCCCAATTCACCCCTCCACTTT. Protein: CSARDLGVPNSPLHF. This rearrangement joins TRBV20-1 to TRBJ1-6; no clear D gene. The CDR3 is 15 amino acids. Germline assignment: CDR1 DFQATT and CDR2 SNEGSKA (reference sequence). Trimming removed 0 bases from V and 7 bases from J, with 13 bases in between.

About this clonotype: It may be a read error: a sequence one base away is much more abundant. The chain joins TRBV7-9 to TRBJ2-1; D is possibly TRBD1 (5 bases). The V end lost 2 bases, the J end lost 7 bases, and 18 bases lay between the germline ends. This CDR3 is 16 amino acids long. From germline, CDR1 is SEHNR and CDR2 FQNEAQ (reference sequence). For the CDR3, the DNA is TGTGCCAGCAGCTTACTGGGCTGGGGCCAATCAAATGAGCAGTTCTTC. Translation: CASSLLGWGQSNEQFF.

This clonotype was picked up a small number of times. The V gene is TRBV7-9, the J gene TRBJ2-5; D assignment may be TRBD1 or TRBD2 (7 bases each). The CDR3 covers 15 residues. Per the germline V gene, CDR1 is SEHNR and CDR2 is FQNEAQ (reference sequence). V was cut by 6 bases and J by 4 bases, with 18 bases left in between. Written as DNA, the CDR3 is TGTGCCAGCAGGGCTCGACAGGGAGGGGGAGAGACCCAGTACTTC. As protein: CASRARQGGGETQYF.

V and J are TRBV5-6 and TRBJ2-1; D is possibly TRBD1 or TRBD2 (5 bases each). Germline V gene sequence: CDR1 SGHDT, CDR2 YYEEEE. The CDR3 runs to 17 residues. The germline V and J ends were trimmed by 3 bases and 0 bases, with 16 bases remaining between them. CDR3 region: CASSWGPEVRSYNEQFF. The CDR3 coding sequence is TGTGCCAGCAGCTGGGGCCCGGAGGTACGCTCCTACAATGAGCAGTTCTTC. The full variable domain, with the rest looked up from reference TRBV5-6 and TRBJ2-1, is DAGVTQSPTHLIKTRGQQVTLRCSPKSGHDTVSWYQQALGQGPQFIFQYYEEEERQRGNFPDRFSGHQFPNYSSELNVNALLLGDSALYLCASSWGPEVRSYNEQFFGPGTRLTVL.

The chain is built from TRBV30 and TRBJ2-3, with D unresolved. Germline CDR1 is GTSNPN and CDR2 is SVGIG (reference sequence). The CDR3 has 13 amino acids. The V end lost 0 bases, the J end lost 0 bases, and 4 bases lay between the germline ends. In DNA form, the CDR3 reads TGTGCCTGGAGTGTGTTCAGCACAGATACGCAGTATTTT. As protein: CAWSVFSTDTQYF.

This clonotype was observed at least ten times. The V and J genes are TRBV20-1 and TRBJ2-7; the D gene could be TRBD1 or TRBD2 (6 bases each). V was trimmed by 5 bases and J by 4 bases, leaving 18 bases between them. The CDR3 extends over 14 amino acids. Germline CDR1 reads DFQATT; CDR2 reads SNEGSKA (reference sequence). Written as DNA, the CDR3 is TGCAGTGCTTCGGGAGACAGGCTTTCGTACGAGCAGTACTTC. This codes for CSASGDRLSYEQYF.

This clonotype was found many times. J is TRBJ1-2 and V is TRBV3-1; TRBD1 aligns across 9 bases. CDR1 and CDR2 from the germline V gene are LGHDT and YNNKEL (reference sequence). This CDR3 comprises 15 residues. Losses at the gene ends were 0 bases for V and 7 bases for J; bases not matched to a gene: 6. This CDR3 is CASSQDARDRVGYTF. The CDR3 nucleotides read TGTGCCAGCAGCCAAGATGCGAGGGACAGGGTTGGCTACACCTTC.

This clonotype was observed many times. V and J are TRBV29-1 and TRBJ2-5, with D possibly being TRBD1 or TRBD2 (7 bases each). The germline V gene has CDR1 SQVTM and CDR2 ANQGSEA. CDR3 length equals 16 residues. Trimming stripped 0 bases from V and 0 bases from J, with 14 bases between. CDR3 bases: TGCAGCGTTGAAGACAGGGGGGGTCGGTACCAAGAGACCCAGTACTTC. It yields the protein CSVEDRGGRYQETQYF.

This clonotype was detected ten times or more. The gene calls are TRBV3-1 and TRBJ2-7, with unresolved D. This CDR3 region has 13 residues. Germline assignment: CDR1 LGHDT and CDR2 YNNKEL (reference sequence). Trimming pared 0 bases from V and 4 bases from J, leaving 7 bases between. The CDR3 spells CASSQDGRYEQYF. The CDR3 nucleotides are TGTGCCAGCAGCCAAGATGGCAGGTACGAGCAGTACTTC.

This clonotype was detected many times. The V and J genes are TRBV24-1 and TRBJ1-2; the D is unclear. CDR3 length equals 14 residues. Trimming stripped 7 bases from V and 3 bases from J, with 14 bases between. Germline loops: CDR1 KGHDR, CDR2 SFDVKD. This CDR3 reads CATRSAGTDYGYTF. The CDR3 DNA follows: TGTGCCACCAGATCGGCCGGTACGGACTATGGCTACACCTTC.

This clonotype was counted ten times or more. The chain joins TRBV9 to TRBJ1-4; a weak D match, TRBD1 (5 bases). The CDR3 has 13 residues. The germline CDR1 and CDR2 sequences are SGDLS and YYNGEE. The V end was cut by 4 bases, the J end by 5 bases, with 9 bases between. As DNA, the CDR3 is TGTGCCAGCAGCAGGGGCGCAAATGAAAAACTGTTTTTT. This gives the protein CASSRGANEKLFF. Together with reference TRBV9 and TRBJ1-4, the CDR3 gives the full variable domain: DSGVTQTPKHLITATGQRVTLRCSPRSGDLSVYWYQQSLDQGLQFLIQYYNGEERAKGNILERFSAQQFPDLHSELNLSSLELGDSALYFCASSRGANEKLFFGSGTQLSVL.

This clonotype was found a few times. The chain links TRBV14 to TRBJ2-3, with 8 nucleotides matching TRBD2. Germline CDR1 reads SGHDN; CDR2 reads FVKESK. The CDR3 runs to 19 residues. Losses at the gene ends were 3 bases for V and 2 bases for J; bases not matched to a gene: 16. The CDR3 sequence is CASSHISGGPFRATDTQYF. The CDR3, as DNA: TGTGCCAGCAGCCACATTTCGGGAGGGCCTTTTAGGGCCACAGATACGCAGTATTTT.